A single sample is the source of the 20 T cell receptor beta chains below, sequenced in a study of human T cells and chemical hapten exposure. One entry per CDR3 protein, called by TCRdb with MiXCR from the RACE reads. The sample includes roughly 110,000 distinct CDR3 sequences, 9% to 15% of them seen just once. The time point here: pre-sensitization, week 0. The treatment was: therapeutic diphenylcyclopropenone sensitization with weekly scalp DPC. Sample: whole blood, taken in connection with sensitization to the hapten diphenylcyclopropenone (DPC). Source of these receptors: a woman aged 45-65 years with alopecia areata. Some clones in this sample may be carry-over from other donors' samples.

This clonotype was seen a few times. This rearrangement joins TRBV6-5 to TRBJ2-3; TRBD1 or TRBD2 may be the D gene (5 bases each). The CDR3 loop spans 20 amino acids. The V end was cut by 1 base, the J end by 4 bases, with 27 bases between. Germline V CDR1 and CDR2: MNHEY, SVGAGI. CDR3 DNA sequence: TGTGCCAGCAGTTACTTTTTTGTAGAACCCGGGACCCTCCTCCCAGATACGCAGTATTTT. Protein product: CASSYFFVEPGTLLPDTQYF.

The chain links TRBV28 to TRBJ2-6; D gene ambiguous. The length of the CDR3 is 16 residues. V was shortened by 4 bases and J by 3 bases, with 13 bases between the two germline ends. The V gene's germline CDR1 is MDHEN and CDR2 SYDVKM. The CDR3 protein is CASSSPVPFGANVLTF. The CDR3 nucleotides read TGTGCCAGCAGTTCCCCTGTCCCCTTTGGGGCCAACGTCCTGACTTTC.

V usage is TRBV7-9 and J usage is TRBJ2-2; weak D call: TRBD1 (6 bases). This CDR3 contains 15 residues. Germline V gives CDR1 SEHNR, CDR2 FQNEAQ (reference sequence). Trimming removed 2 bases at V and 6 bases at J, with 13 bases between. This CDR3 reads CASSLQGIMAGELFF. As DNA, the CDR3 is TGTGCCAGCAGCTTACAGGGGATCATGGCCGGGGAGCTGTTTTTT.

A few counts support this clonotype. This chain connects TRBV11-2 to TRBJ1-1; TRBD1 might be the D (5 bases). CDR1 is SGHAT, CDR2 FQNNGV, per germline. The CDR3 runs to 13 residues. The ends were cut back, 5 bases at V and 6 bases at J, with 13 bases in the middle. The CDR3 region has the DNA TGTGCCAGCAGCCTAAGCTGGGGACCTGAAGCTTTCTTT. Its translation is CASSLSWGPEAFF.

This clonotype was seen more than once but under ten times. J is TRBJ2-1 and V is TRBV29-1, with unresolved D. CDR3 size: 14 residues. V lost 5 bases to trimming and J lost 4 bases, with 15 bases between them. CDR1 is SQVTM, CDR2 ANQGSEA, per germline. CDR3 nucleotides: TGCAGCGTTATCCTCCCTACTGGATACAATGAGCAGTTCTTC. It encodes CSVILPTGYNEQFF.

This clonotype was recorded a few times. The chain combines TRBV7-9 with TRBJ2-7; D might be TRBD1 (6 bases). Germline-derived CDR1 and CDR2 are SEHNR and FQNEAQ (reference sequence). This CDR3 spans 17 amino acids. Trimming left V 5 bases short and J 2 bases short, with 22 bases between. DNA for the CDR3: TGTGCCAGCAGCCTGGACAGTGGGATTACCATACCCTACGAGCAGTACTTC. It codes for CASSLDSGITIPYEQYF.

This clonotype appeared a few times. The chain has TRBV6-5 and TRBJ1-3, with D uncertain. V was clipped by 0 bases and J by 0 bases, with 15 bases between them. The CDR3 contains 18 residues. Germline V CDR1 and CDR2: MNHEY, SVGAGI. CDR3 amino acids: CASSYSIQADLSGNTIYF. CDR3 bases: TGTGCCAGCAGTTACTCGATTCAGGCAGACCTCTCTGGAAACACCATATATTTT.

The CDR3 bases are TGTGCCAGCAGCGCTACCTATAATTCACCCCTCCACTTT. Residues: CASSATYNSPLHF. The chain has TRBV11-2 and TRBJ1-6; unclear D gene. V was pared by 5 bases and J by 2 bases, with 4 bases between. The CDR3 length is 13 residues. Per the germline V gene, CDR1 is SGHAT and CDR2 is FQNNGV.

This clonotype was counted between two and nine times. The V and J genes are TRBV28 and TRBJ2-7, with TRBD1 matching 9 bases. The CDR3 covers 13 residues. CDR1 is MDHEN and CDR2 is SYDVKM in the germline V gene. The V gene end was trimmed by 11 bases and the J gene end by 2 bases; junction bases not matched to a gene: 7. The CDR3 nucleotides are TGTGCCGCCCAGGACAGGGGCGCCTACGAGCAGTACTTC. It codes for CAAQDRGAYEQYF.

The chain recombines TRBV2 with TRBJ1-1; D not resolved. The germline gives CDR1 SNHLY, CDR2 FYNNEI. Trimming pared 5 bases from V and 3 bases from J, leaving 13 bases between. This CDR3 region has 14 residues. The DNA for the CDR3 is TGTGCCAGCAGTCTTAGACTGGGCGACACTGAAGCTTTCTTT. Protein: CASSLRLGDTEAFF. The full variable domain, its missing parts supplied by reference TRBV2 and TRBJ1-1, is EPEVTQTPSHQVTQMGQEVILRCVPISNHLYFYWYRQILGQKVEFLVSFYNNEISEKSEIFDDQFSVERPDGSNFTLKIRSTKLEDSAMYFCASSLRLGDTEAFFGQGTRLTVV.

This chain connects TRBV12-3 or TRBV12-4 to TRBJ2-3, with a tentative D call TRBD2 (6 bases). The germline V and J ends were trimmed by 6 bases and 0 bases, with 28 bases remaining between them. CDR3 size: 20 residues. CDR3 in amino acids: CASRPTQTRKFLFSTDTQYF. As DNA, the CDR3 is TGTGCCAGCAGGCCAACTCAGACTAGAAAATTCCTTTTTAGCACAGATACGCAGTATTTT.

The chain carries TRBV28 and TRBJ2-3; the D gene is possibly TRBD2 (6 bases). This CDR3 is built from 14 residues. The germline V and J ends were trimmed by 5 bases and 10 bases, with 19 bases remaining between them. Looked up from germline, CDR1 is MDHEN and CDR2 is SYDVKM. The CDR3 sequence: CASSAETRGLPQYF. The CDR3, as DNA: TGTGCCAGCAGTGCCGAGACTAGAGGTTTGCCGCAGTATTTT.

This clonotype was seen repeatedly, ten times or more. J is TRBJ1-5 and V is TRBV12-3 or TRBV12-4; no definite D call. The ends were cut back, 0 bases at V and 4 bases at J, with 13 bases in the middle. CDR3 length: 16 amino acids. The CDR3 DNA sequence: TGTGCCAGCAGTTTAGCAGCTCGTGGGCAGAATCAGCCCCAGCATTTT. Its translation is CASSLAARGQNQPQHF.

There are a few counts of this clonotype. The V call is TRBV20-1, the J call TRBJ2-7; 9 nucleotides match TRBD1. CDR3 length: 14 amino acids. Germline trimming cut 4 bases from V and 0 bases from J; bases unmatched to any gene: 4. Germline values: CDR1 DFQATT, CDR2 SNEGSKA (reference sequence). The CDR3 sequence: CSAKETGGSYEQYF. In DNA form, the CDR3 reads TGCAGTGCTAAGGAGACAGGGGGCTCCTACGAGCAGTACTTC.

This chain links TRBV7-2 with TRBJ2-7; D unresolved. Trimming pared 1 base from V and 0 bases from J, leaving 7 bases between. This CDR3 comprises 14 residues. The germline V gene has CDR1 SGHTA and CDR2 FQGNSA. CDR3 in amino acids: CASSLDLDSYEQYF. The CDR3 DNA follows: TGTGCCAGCAGCTTAGACCTAGACTCCTACGAGCAGTACTTC. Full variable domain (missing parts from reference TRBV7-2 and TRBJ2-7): GAGVSQSPSNKVTEKGKDVELRCDPISGHTALYWYRQSLGQGLEFLIYFQGNSAPDKSGLPSDRFSAERTGGSVSTLTIQRTQQEDSAVYLCASSLDLDSYEQYFGPGTRLTVT.

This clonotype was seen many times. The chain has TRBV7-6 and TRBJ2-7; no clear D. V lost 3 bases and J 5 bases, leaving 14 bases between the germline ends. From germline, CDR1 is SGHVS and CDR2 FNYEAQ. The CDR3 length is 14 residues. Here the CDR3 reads CASSFGSHTNEQYF. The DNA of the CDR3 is TGTGCCAGCAGCTTCGGGTCGCACACTAACGAGCAGTACTTC.

CDR3 coding DNA: TGTGCCAGCTCACCAAAGGTCCAGGATAGCAATCAGCCCCAGCATTTT. Translated, it gives CASSPKVQDSNQPQHF. The chain recombines TRBV18 with TRBJ1-5; unclear D gene. There are 16 residues in the CDR3. CDR1 is KGHSH and CDR2 is LQKENI in the germline V gene. V lost 2 bases and J 0 bases, leaving 11 bases between the germline ends.

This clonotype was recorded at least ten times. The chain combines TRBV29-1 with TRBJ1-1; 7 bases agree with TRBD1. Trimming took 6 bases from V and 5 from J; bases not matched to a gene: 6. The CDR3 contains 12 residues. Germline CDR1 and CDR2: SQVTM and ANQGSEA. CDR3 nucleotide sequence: TGCAGCGTAAACAGGGGAGGGACTGAAGCTTTCTTT. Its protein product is CSVNRGGTEAFF.

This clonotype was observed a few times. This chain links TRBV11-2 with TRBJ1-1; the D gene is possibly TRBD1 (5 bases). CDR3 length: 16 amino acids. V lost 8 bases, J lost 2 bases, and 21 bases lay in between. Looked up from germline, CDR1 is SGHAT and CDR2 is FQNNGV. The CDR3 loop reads CASGEAGKSINTEAFF. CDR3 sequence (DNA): TGTGCCAGCGGTGAGGCAGGGAAATCTATCAACACTGAAGCTTTCTTT.

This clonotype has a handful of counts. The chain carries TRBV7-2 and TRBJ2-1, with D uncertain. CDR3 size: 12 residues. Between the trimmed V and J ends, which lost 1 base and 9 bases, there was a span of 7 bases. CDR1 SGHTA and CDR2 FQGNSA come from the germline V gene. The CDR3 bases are TGTGCCAGCAGCTTAGTGGGAACTGAGCAGTTCTTC. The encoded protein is CASSLVGTEQFF.